The clone carrying this TCR beta chain has only a few counts. Antigen: not known. The source of the sample is a study of cytomegalovirus exposure and HLA in healthy donors. With 60 Vbeta and 13 Jbeta primers, the PCR was carried out. The repertoire was sequenced with immunoSEQ multiplex PCR; TCRdb's copy has only in-frame clones and lacks some. Here the sample spans about 200,000 clones, around three quarters being singletons. The study's findings and limits: Fewer N-insertions (relative to the roughly 670-donor mean) were reportedly seen in an Asian-associated ancestry cluster in a later analysis.

This CDR3 has 15 residues. The V segment lost 4 bases and the J segment 5 bases; nucleotides outside the gene matches: 6. The germline gives CDR1 SGHVS, CDR2 FQNEAQ. All donors participated as healthy donors of bone marrow. Sequencing was done on a sample of PBMCs. This clonotype was obtained from a man aged 25-45 years in good health and CMV-seronegative. The rearrangement joins TRBV7-8 to TRBJ2-5, with 11 bases identical to TRBD2. The CDR3 bases are TGTGCCAGCAGCTCCTTAGCGGGAGGGCCTGAGACCCAGTACTTC. Amino acid sequence: CASSSLAGGPETQYF.